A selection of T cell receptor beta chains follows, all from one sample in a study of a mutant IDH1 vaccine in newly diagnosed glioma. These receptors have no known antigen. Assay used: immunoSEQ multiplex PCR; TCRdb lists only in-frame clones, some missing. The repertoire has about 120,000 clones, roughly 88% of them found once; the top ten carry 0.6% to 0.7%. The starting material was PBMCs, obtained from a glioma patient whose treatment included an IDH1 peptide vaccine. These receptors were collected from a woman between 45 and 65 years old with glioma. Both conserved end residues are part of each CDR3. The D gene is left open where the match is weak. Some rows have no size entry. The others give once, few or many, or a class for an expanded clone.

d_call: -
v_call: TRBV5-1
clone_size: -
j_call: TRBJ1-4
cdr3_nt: TGCGCCAGCAGCTCGGGCGGTCTGGCAACTAATGAAAAACTGTTTTTT
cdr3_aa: CASSSGGLATNEKLFF

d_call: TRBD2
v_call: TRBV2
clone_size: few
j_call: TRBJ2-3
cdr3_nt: TGTGCCAGATCTAGCGGGAGCGGCCAGACGGCGCAGTATTTT
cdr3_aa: CARSSGSGQTAQYF

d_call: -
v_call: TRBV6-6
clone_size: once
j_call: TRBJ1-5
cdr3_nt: TGTGCCAGCAGTTCCCGACCGATGGAGCCCCAGCATTTT
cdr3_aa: CASSSRPMEPQHF

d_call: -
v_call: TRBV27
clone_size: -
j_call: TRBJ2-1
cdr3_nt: TGTGCCAGCAGTACAGGTAATGAGCAGTTCTTC
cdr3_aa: CASSTGNEQFF

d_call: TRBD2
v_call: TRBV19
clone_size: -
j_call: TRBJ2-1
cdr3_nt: TGTGCCAGTAGCCAGCGGGAGGGGGGTGAGCAGTTCTTC
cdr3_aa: CASSQREGGEQFF

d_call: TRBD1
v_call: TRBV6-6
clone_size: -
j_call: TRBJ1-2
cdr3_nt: TGTGCCAGCAGTTACGGGGGGACAGGGATCGGCTACACCTTC
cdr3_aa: CASSYGGTGIGYTF

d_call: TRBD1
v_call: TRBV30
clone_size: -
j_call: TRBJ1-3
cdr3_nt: TGTGCCTGGAGCTATGGACAGGAACTAGCTGGAAACACCATATATTTT
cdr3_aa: CAWSYGQELAGNTIYF

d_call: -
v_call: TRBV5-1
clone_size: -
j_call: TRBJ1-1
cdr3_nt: TGCGCCAGCAGCTTCGCTCGGGAATCTGAAGCTTTCTTT
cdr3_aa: CASSFARESEAFF

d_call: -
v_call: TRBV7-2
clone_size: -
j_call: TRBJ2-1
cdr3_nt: TGTGCCAGCAGCTTAAGTCGTTTGACGTTACGGTCAGGGCAGTTCTTC
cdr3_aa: CASSLSRLTLRSGQFF

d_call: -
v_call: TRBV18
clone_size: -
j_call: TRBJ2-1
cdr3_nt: TGTGCCAGCTCACCCCGTGGGGAGGCCTACAATGAGCAGTTCTTC
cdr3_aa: CASSPRGEAYNEQFF

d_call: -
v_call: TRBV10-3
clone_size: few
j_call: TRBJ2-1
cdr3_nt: TGTGCCATCCGGCAACCCCTTTACAATGAGCAGTTCTTC
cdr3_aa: CAIRQPLYNEQFF

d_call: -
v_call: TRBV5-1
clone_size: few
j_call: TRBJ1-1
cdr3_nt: TGCGCCAGCAGCTTATCAGGGGAGAGGGTCACTGAAGCTTTCTTT
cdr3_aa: CASSLSGERVTEAFF

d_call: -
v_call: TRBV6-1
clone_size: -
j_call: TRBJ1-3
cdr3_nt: TGTGCCAGCAGTGAAGCGCGGGGGGCCTCTGGAAACACCATATATTTT
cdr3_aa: CASSEARGASGNTIYF

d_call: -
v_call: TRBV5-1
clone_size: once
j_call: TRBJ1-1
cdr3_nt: TGCGCCAGCAGCGACCCGGGACGGATGAACACTGAAGCTTTCTTT
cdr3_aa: CASSDPGRMNTEAFF

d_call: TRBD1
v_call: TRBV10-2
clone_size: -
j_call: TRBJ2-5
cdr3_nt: TGCGCCAGCAGCACCGGGACAGGGAGGCAAGAGACCCAGTACTTC
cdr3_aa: CASSTGTGRQETQYF

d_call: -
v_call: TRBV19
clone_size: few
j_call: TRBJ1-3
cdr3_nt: TGTGCCAGTAGTGAGGGGAGGTCCTCTGGAAACACCATATATTTT
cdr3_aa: CASSEGRSSGNTIYF

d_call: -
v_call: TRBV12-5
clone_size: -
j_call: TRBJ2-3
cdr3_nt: TGTGCTAGTGGTTTGACTAGTACAGATACGCAGTATTTT
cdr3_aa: CASGLTSTDTQYF

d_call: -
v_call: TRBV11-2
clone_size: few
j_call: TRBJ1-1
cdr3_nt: TGTGCCAGCAGCTTGCTCAGGGTCGGGACTGAAGCTTTCTTT
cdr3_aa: CASSLLRVGTEAFF

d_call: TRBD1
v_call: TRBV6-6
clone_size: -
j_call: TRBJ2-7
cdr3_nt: TGTGCCAGCCGAGGGACAGCTTCCTACGAGCAGTACTTC
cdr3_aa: CASRGTASYEQYF

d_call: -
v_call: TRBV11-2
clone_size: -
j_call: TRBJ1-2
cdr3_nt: TGTGCCAGCAGCCCAGAGCTCGGCAGGGGCGGCTATGGCTACACCTTC
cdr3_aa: CASSPELGRGGYGYTF

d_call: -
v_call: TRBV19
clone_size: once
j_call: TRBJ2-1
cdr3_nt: TGTGCCAGTGCTCCGAATTCCTACAATGAGCAGTTCTTC
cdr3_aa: CASAPNSYNEQFF

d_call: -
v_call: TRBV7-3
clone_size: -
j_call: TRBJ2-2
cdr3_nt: TGTGCCAGCAGCCCTCAGGGAACCGGGGAGCTGTTTTTT
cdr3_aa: CASSPQGTGELFF

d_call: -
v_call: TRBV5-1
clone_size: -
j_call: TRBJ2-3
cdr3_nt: TGCGCCAGCAGACGGAGCGGGTTTGCAGATACGCAGTATTTT
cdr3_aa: CASRRSGFADTQYF

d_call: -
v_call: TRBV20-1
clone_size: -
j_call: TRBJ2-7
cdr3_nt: TGCAGTGCTAGAGTCGACCACGAGCAGTACTTC
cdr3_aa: CSARVDHEQYF

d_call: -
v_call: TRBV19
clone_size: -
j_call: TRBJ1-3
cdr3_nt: TGTGCCAGTAGTACCGTCTCTGGAAACACCATATATTTT
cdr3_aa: CASSTVSGNTIYF

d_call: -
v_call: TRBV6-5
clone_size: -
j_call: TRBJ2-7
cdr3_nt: TGTGCCAGCAGTTACCGGCGGGACAGTGGCTACGAGCAGTACTTC
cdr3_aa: CASSYRRDSGYEQYF

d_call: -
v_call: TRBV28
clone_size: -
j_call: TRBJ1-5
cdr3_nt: TGTGCCAGCACCTGGGGCTCCATAGGGAGCAATCAGCCCCAGCATTTT
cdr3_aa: CASTWGSIGSNQPQHF

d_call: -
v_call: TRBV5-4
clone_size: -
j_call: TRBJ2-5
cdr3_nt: TGTGCCAGCAGCGTAGGACAGCAAGAGACCCAGTACTTC
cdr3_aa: CASSVGQQETQYF

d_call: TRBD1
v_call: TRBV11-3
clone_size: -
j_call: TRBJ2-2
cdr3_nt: TGTGCCAGCAGCTTATACAGGGGAACCGGGGAGCTGTTTTTT
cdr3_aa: CASSLYRGTGELFF

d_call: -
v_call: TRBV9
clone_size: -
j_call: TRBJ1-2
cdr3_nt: TGTGCCAGCAGCGTGGGGTACGGCGACTATGGCTACACCTTC
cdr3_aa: CASSVGYGDYGYTF

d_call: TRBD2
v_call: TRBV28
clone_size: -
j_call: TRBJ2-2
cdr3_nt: TGTGCCAGCAGTCCCCGACTAGCGGGTTTAAGGAGCGGGGAGCTGTTTTTT
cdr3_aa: CASSPRLAGLRSGELFF

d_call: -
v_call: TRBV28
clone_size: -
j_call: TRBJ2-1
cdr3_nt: TGTGCCAGCAGCGAACAGGGTGGGACCTACAATGAGCAGTTCTTC
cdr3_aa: CASSEQGGTYNEQFF

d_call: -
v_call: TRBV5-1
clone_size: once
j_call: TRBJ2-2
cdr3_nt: TGCGCCAGCAGCTTGGCCGGGATGGGCACCGGGGAGCTGTTTTTT
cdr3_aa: CASSLAGMGTGELFF

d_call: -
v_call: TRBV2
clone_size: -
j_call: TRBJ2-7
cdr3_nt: TGTGCCAGCAGCGACGACACGTACTACGAGCAGTACTTC
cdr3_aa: CASSDDTYYEQYF

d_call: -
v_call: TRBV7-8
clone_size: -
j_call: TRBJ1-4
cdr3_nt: TGTGCCAGCAGCTGGGGGAGGGGTCGCAATGAAAAACTGTTTTTT
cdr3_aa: CASSWGRGRNEKLFF

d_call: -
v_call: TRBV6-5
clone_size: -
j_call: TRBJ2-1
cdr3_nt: TGTGCCAGCAGTTACGAGGCTAGCCTTCTTGAGCAGTTCTTC
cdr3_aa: CASSYEASLLEQFF

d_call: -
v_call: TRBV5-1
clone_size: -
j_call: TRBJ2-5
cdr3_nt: TGCGCCAGCAGCTTTGGACAGCAGCAAGAGACCCAGTACTTC
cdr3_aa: CASSFGQQQETQYF

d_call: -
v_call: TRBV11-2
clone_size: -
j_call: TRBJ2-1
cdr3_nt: TGTGCCAGCAGCGGACGGCCCTACAATGAGCAGTTCTTC
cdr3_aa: CASSGRPYNEQFF

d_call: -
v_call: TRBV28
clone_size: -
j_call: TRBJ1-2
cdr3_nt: TGTGCCACAGGATTAGACGGGAACTATGGCTACACCTTC
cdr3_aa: CATGLDGNYGYTF

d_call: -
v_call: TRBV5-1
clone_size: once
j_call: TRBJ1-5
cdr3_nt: TGCGCCAGCAGCCTCCTGGGCAGAAATCAGCCCCAGCATTTT
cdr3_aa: CASSLLGRNQPQHF

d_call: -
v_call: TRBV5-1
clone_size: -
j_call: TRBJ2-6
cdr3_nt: TGCGCCAGCAGACAGGGTTACCTCTCTGGGGCCAACGTCCTGACTTTC
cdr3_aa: CASRQGYLSGANVLTF

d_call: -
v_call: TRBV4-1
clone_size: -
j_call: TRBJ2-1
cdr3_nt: TGCGCCAGCAGCCAAGATTCCCAAAGGAATGAGCAGTTCTTC
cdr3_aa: CASSQDSQRNEQFF

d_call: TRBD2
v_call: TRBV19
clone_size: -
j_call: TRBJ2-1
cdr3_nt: TGTGCCAGTAGTGGCTTAGCGGGCCGGACGAATGAGCAGTTCTTC
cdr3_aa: CASSGLAGRTNEQFF

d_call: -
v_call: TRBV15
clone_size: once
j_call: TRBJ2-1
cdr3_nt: TGTGCCACCAGCAGAGATCTAGGGGATGAGCAGTTCTTC
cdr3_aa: CATSRDLGDEQFF

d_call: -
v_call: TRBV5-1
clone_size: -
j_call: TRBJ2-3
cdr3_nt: TGCGCCAGCAGCTTCTTGGAAGACACAGATACGCAGTATTTT
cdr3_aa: CASSFLEDTDTQYF

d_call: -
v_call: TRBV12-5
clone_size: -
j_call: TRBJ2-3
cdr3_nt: TGTGCTAGTCACCGGGACCCCCAAGATACGCAGTATTTT
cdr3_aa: CASHRDPQDTQYF

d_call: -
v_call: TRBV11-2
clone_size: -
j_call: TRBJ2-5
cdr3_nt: TGTGCCAGCAGCTTTAATTGGGGCACAGTCCTTTACCAAGAGACCCAGTACTTC
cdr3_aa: CASSFNWGTVLYQETQYF

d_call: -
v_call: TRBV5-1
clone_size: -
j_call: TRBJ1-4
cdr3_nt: TGCGCCAGCAGCCGCGGGGTCAATAATGAAAAACTGTTTTTT
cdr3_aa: CASSRGVNNEKLFF

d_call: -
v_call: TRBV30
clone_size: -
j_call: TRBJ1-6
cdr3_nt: TGTGCCTGGATCGCCAGTAGCTCCTATAATTCACCCCTCCACTTT
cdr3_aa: CAWIASSSYNSPLHF

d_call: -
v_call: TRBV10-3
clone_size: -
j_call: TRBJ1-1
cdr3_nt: TGTGCCATCAGTGAGTCTGGACAGATGAACACTGAAGCTTTCTTT
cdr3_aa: CAISESGQMNTEAFF

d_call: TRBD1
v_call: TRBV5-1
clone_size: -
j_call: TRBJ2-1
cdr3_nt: TGCGCCAGCAGCATTTATCCGGGACAGCCTGGAGATGAGCAGTTCTTC
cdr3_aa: CASSIYPGQPGDEQFF

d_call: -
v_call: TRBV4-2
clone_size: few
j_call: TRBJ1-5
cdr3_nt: TGTGCCAGCAGCCAAGAGGGCAGGACTCGCAATCAGCCCCAGCATTTT
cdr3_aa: CASSQEGRTRNQPQHF